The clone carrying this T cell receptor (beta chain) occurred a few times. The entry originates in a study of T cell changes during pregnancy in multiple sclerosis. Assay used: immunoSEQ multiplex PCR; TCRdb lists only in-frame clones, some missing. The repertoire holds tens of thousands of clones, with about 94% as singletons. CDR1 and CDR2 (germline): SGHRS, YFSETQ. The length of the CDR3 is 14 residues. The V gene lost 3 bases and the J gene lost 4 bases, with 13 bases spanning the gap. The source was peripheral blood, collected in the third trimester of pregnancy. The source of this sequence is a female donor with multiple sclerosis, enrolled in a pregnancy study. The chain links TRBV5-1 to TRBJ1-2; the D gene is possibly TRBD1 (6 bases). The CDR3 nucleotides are TGCGCCAGCAGCTCTATGGACAGCCGCTATGGCTACACCTTC. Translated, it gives CASSSMDSRYGYTF.